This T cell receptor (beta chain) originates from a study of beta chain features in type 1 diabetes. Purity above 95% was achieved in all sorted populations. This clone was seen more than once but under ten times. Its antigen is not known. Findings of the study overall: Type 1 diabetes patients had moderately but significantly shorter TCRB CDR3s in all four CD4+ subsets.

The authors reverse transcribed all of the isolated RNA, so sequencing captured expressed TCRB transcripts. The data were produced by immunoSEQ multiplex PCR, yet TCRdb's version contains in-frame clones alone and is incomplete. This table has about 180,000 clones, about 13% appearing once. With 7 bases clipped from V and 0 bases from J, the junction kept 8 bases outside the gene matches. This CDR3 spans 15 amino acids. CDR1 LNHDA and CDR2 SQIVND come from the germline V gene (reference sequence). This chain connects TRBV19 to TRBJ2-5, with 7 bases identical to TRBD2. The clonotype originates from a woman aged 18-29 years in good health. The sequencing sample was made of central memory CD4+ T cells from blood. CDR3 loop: CASKTLSGNQETQYF. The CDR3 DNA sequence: TGTGCCAGTAAAACTCTAAGCGGGAACCAAGAGACCCAGTACTTC.